Below, 7 T cell receptor beta chains from the same sample are listed, as sequenced in a study of technical replicates of blood from several donors. The assay was immunoSEQ multiplex PCR, and TCRdb's table has in-frame clones only and misses some. The table lists tens of thousands of clones, 97% of them singletons. The sequenced material came from T cells isolated from PBMCs. These receptors were obtained from a human donor in good health.

The chain carries TRBV5-1 and TRBJ2-7; 7 positions agree with TRBD2. This CDR3 contains 14 residues. CDR1 is SGHRS and CDR2 is YFSETQ in the germline V gene. V dropped 3 bases and J dropped 3; count of bases not matched to a gene: 6. The CDR3 region is CASSSTSANYEQYF. CDR3 nucleotides: TGCGCCAGCAGCTCCACTAGCGCAAACTACGAGCAGTACTTC.

This chain connects TRBV29-1 to TRBJ1-4, with D possibly matching TRBD1 (6 bases). With 3 bases removed from V and 8 bases from J, the gap between germline ends came to 10 bases. There are 12 residues in the CDR3. CDR1 and CDR2 from the germline V gene are SQVTM and ANQGSEA. The CDR3 DNA is TGCAGCGTTGACAGGGGTGGGGAAAAACTGTTTTTT. Its protein is CSVDRGGEKLFF.

V and J are TRBV5-1 and TRBJ2-5; 7 bases are a match to TRBD2. Trimming removed 3 bases from V and 0 bases from J; junction bases left unmatched: 2. The CDR3 spans 14 residues. The V gene's germline CDR1 is SGHRS and CDR2 YFSETQ. CDR3 loop: CASSSGTNQETQYF. The CDR3 bases are TGCGCCAGCAGCTCCGGGACTAACCAAGAGACCCAGTACTTC.

In this sample, this clone turned up once. The chain recombines TRBV6-5 with TRBJ2-3; 8 bases agree with TRBD2. The CDR3 has 16 amino acids. Germline V gene lookup returns CDR1 MNHEY and CDR2 SVGAGI. With 0 bases clipped from V and 7 bases from J, the junction kept 9 bases outside the gene matches. The CDR3 DNA reads TGTGCCAGCAGTTACTCCGCCCCAACGGGGGGGTATACGCAGTATTTT. Protein sequence: CASSYSAPTGGYTQYF.

The V call is TRBV29-1, the J call TRBJ1-6; 9 bases fit TRBD1. Germline loops: CDR1 SQVTM, CDR2 ANQGSEA. The CDR3 consists of 14 residues. Trimming removed 6 bases from V and 8 bases from J; junction bases left unmatched: 8. CDR3 sequence: CSVRTGAGDSPLHF. The CDR3 DNA reads as TGCAGCGTACGGACAGGGGCGGGGGATTCACCCCTCCACTTT.

The table lists this clone with a count of one. The chain has TRBV20-1 and TRBJ2-3; D is unresolved. Germline CDR1 reads DFQATT; CDR2 reads SNEGSKA (reference sequence). This CDR3 has 10 amino acids. The V end lost 3 bases, the J end lost 10 bases, and 8 bases lay between the germline ends. CDR3 nucleotide sequence: TGCAGTGCTAGGAATCAGGCGCAGTATTTT. Its translation is CSARNQAQYF.

The chain links TRBV28 to TRBJ1-1, with TRBD1 identical over 7 bases. The V gene end was trimmed by 6 bases and the J gene end by 0 bases; junction bases not matched to a gene: 7. The length of the CDR3 is 15 residues. The germline gives CDR1 MDHEN, CDR2 SYDVKM. The CDR3 is CASRRDSPMNTEAFF. CDR3 nucleotide sequence: TGTGCCAGCAGACGGGACAGTCCCATGAACACTGAAGCTTTCTTT.